This T cell receptor (beta chain) is drawn from a study of regulatory T cells in long-lasting Graves disease. Time point noted: persistent/refractory GD, antithyroid drugs over 5 years with positive TRAb. TCR sequences were obtained from RNA taken from PBMCs. As collected, the peripheral blood samples measured around 9 milliliters each and went into EDTA tubes. Findings and limits, study-wide: Possibly, too few samples lowered accuracy. Relative to new patients (around 1,000), persistent patients exhibited greater sharing of public clonotypes (around 2,800). Persistent disease favored TRBV28, TRBJ1-2 and TRBJ2-5.

Arm-PCR of CDR3 regions and iRepertoire HTBI primers were the basis on which TCR beta libraries were built. MiXCR was run by TCRdb on the multiplex PCR reads, yielding one entry per CDR3 protein. The sample has 350,000 to 450,000 distinct CDR3 sequences; less than 25% are singletons. Notes on this clonotype: Its specificity is not known.

The CDR3 has 10 residues. Germline values: CDR1 DFQATT, CDR2 SNEGSKA (reference sequence). The chain links TRBV20-1 to TRBJ1-1; perhaps TRBD1 as D (6 bases). The material sequenced was peripheral blood mononuclear cells (PBMCs), taken when the disease was refractory, from a patient treated with antithyroid drugs. The TCR comes from a female donor with Graves disease. The CDR3 sequence: CSAGQPKAFF. The CDR3 coding sequence is TGCAGCGCCGGACAGCCTAAGGCTTTCTTT.